These 17 T cell receptor beta chains came from one sample sequenced in a study of blood T cell repertoires in COVID-19. TCRdb's copy holds only in-frame clones and misses some; the assay was immunoSEQ multiplex PCR. The sample lists about 360,000 clones; roughly 86% were seen once. Sequencing was carried out using PBMCs or T cells enriched from blood (not recorded which). Source of these receptors: a man aged 40-50 years in a cohort exposed to, infected with or recovered from COVID-19 (not recorded which).

The chain uses TRBV7-9 and TRBJ1-6; weak D call: TRBD1 (5 bases). The CDR3 is made up of 14 amino acids. V was cut by 0 bases and J by 5 bases, with 5 bases left in between. Germline V gives CDR1 SEHNR, CDR2 FQNEAQ (reference sequence). The CDR3 reads CASSLAGDNSPLHF. The CDR3 bases are TGTGCCAGCAGCTTAGCAGGGGATAATTCACCCCTCCACTTT. Combining the CDR3 with reference TRBV7-9 and TRBJ1-6 gives the whole variable domain DTGVSQNPRHKITKRGQNVTFRCDPISEHNRLYWYRQTLGQGPEFLTYFQNEAQLEKSRLLSDRFSAERPKGSFSTLEIQRTEQGDSAMYLCASSLAGDNSPLHFGNGTRLTVT.

The chain uses TRBV7-8 and TRBJ1-5; the match to TRBD1 covers 7 bases. This CDR3 has 14 amino acids. The V gene end was trimmed by 5 bases and the J gene end by 6 bases; junction bases not matched to a gene: 7. CDR1 is SGHVS, CDR2 FQNEAQ, per germline. In DNA form, the CDR3 reads TGTGCCAGCAGCCCACTGGCAGGGGGTCAGCCCCAGCATTTT. The encoded protein is CASSPLAGGQPQHF.

The chain employs TRBV6-5 and TRBJ1-4, with a weak D call TRBD1 (6 bases). Germline V gives CDR1 MNHEY, CDR2 SVGAGI. The CDR3 extends over 14 amino acids. V lost 2 bases and J lost 8, with 12 bases in between. The CDR3 bases are TGTGCCAGCAGTTACGGACAGCGGAGGGAAAAACTGTTTTTT. Its protein product is CASSYGQRREKLFF.

The gene calls are TRBV5-5 and TRBJ2-1; tentative D call: TRBD1 (5 bases). The V gene's germline CDR1 is SGHKS and CDR2 YYEKEE (reference sequence). V shed 3 bases and J shed 5 bases, with 15 bases lying between them. The CDR3 is 15 residues long. The CDR3 DNA sequence: TGTGCCAGCAGCTCCGGACAATCCGCCAACAATGAGCAGTTCTTC. Translated: CASSSGQSANNEQFF. Variable domain in full (rest from reference TRBV5-5 and TRBJ2-1): DAGVTQSPTHLIKTRGQQVTLRCSPISGHKSVSWYQQVLGQGPQFIFQYYEKEERGRGNFPDRFSARQFPNYSSELNVNALLLGDSALYLCASSSGQSANNEQFFGPGTRLTVL.

The sample holds one count of this clone. The chain links TRBV28 to TRBJ2-7, with 11 bases that match TRBD2. The germline gives CDR1 MDHEN, CDR2 SYDVKM. The V and J ends lost 6 bases and 2 bases, in that order; junction bases with no gene match: 6. The CDR3 is made up of 15 amino acids. The CDR3 DNA reads TGTGCCAGCAGGACCGGGACTAGCGGTCCCTACGAGCAGTACTTC. It codes for CASRTGTSGPYEQYF.

V usage is TRBV19 and J usage is TRBJ1-3; D remains ambiguous. Germline V gene sequence: CDR1 LNHDA, CDR2 SQIVND (reference sequence). This CDR3 comprises 16 residues. Between the trimmed V and J ends, which lost 3 bases and 0 bases, there was a span of 12 bases. The CDR3 sequence: CASSITAASSGNTIYF. As DNA, the CDR3 is TGTGCCAGTAGTATCACCGCGGCCAGCTCTGGAAACACCATATATTTT. Variable domain in full (rest from reference TRBV19 and TRBJ1-3): DGGITQSPKYLFRKEGQNVTLSCEQNLNHDAMYWYRQDPGQGLRLIYYSQIVNDFQKGDIAEGYSVSREKKESFPLTVTSAQKNPTAFYLCASSITAASSGNTIYFGEGSWLTVV.

The chain combines TRBV19 with TRBJ1-1; D is unclear. Looked up from germline, CDR1 is LNHDA and CDR2 is SQIVND (reference sequence). This CDR3 is built from 14 residues. V shed 6 bases and J shed 3 bases, with 14 bases lying between them. CDR3 region: CASRRGLADTEAFF. The CDR3 region has the DNA TGTGCCAGTAGGCGCGGTCTCGCGGACACTGAAGCTTTCTTT. The full variable domain, its missing parts supplied by reference TRBV19 and TRBJ1-1, is DGGITQSPKYLFRKEGQNVTLSCEQNLNHDAMYWYRQDPGQGLRLIYYSQIVNDFQKGDIAEGYSVSREKKESFPLTVTSAQKNPTAFYLCASRRGLADTEAFFGQGTRLTVV.

The rearrangement links TRBV18 to TRBJ1-1; 8 bases are shared with TRBD1. V shed 3 bases, J shed 8 bases, and the junction held 2 bases outside the gene matches. CDR3 length: 12 residues. Germline V gene sequence: CDR1 KGHSH, CDR2 LQKENI. CDR3 DNA: TGTGCCAGCTCACCGCGACAGGGGGAAGCTTTCTTT. Translating it yields CASSPRQGEAFF.

The V and J genes are TRBV28 and TRBJ2-7, with D possibly TRBD2 on 5 matching bases. The V gene lost 11 bases and the J gene lost 3 bases, with 14 bases spanning the gap. The CDR3 has 12 amino acids. CDR1 is MDHEN, CDR2 SYDVKM, per germline. CDR3 sequence reads: CASRAGNYEQYF. The CDR3 region has the DNA TGTGCCTCGCGGGCCGGAAACTACGAGCAGTACTTC. The whole variable domain, remainder taken from reference TRBV28 and TRBJ2-7, is DVKVTQSSRYLVKRTGEKVFLECVQDMDHENMFWYRQDPGLGLRLIYFSYDVKMKEKGDIPEGYSVSREKKERFSLILESASTNQTSMYLCASRAGNYEQYFGPGTRLTVT.

The chain joins TRBV7-9 to TRBJ1-1, with 7 positions matching TRBD1. Germline V gene data show CDR1 as SEHNR and CDR2 as FQNEAQ (reference sequence). The junction had 10 bases not matched to a gene; V was cut back by 0 bases and J by 0 bases. The CDR3 sequence is 18 residues long. The CDR3 sequence: CASSLAIGTETVNTEAFF. DNA for the CDR3: TGTGCCAGCAGCTTAGCTATCGGGACAGAGACAGTGAACACTGAAGCTTTCTTT. Full variable domain (remainder filled in from reference TRBV7-9 and TRBJ1-1): DTGVSQNPRHKITKRGQNVTFRCDPISEHNRLYWYRQTLGQGPEFLTYFQNEAQLEKSRLLSDRFSAERPKGSFSTLEIQRTEQGDSAMYLCASSLAIGTETVNTEAFFGQGTRLTVV.

The chain joins TRBV6-5 to TRBJ2-7; 9 bases agree with TRBD1. Germline trimming cut 5 bases from V and 6 bases from J; bases unmatched to any gene: 11. The CDR3 totals 15 residues. Germline V lookup: CDR1 MNHEY, CDR2 SVGAGI. The CDR3 DNA reads as TGTGCCAGCAGTCCCCGCGACAGGGGGGTCCTCGAGCAGTACTTC. This encodes CASSPRDRGVLEQYF.

CDR3 protein: CASSWLWGGHEKLFF. DNA for the CDR3: TGTGCCAGCAGTTGGCTTTGGGGCGGCCATGAAAAACTGTTTTTT. The chain employs TRBV6-4 and TRBJ1-4; maybe TRBD1 (5 bases). The CDR3 covers 15 residues. The germline V gene encodes CDR1 MRHNA and CDR2 SNTAGT. With 5 bases removed from V and 6 bases from J, the gap between germline ends came to 16 bases.

This chain uses TRBV19 with TRBJ1-4; 10 nucleotides line up with TRBD1. The V gene's germline CDR1 is LNHDA and CDR2 SQIVND (reference sequence). CDR3 length: 15 residues. Unmatched junction bases numbered 10, after V lost 10 bases and J lost 5 bases. The CDR3 nucleotides read TGTGCCACCCGACAGGGGGCTTATGAAAATGAAAAACTGTTTTTT. Translation: CATRQGAYENEKLFF.

The genes are TRBV28 and TRBJ2-1; 10 bases map to TRBD2. Unmatched junction bases numbered 7, after V lost 3 bases and J lost 5 bases. This CDR3 spans 16 amino acids. Germline CDR1 reads MDHEN; CDR2 reads SYDVKM. The CDR3 nucleotides are TGTGCCAGCAGTTTGGGAGGGACTAGCGTTCACAATGAGCAGTTCTTC. It codes for CASSLGGTSVHNEQFF.

This clone has just one count. This sequence joins TRBV5-4 and TRBJ1-6, with a weak D call TRBD1 (5 bases). V lost 4 bases and J 7 bases, leaving 15 bases between the germline ends. The germline CDR1 and CDR2 sequences are SGHNT and YYREEE (reference sequence). The CDR3 covers 15 residues. CDR3 sequence (DNA): TGTGCCAGCAGCATAACAGGTTTGGCAAATTCACCCCTCCACTTT. It is translated as CASSITGLANSPLHF.

This sequence joins TRBV5-6 and TRBJ2-1, with D perhaps matching TRBD1 (6 bases). Trimming pared 4 bases from V and 4 bases from J, leaving 18 bases between. This CDR3 is built from 16 residues. Germline CDR1 and CDR2: SGHDT and YYEEEE. In DNA, the CDR3 is TGTGCCAGCAGCCTGCTACAGGGCGCTACGTACAATGAGCAGTTCTTC. It yields the protein CASSLLQGATYNEQFF.

This sequence joins TRBV18 and TRBJ2-5; D is ambiguous. The CDR3 is made up of 13 amino acids. Between the trimmed V and J ends, which lost 2 bases and 3 bases, there was a span of 7 bases. Germline V CDR1 and CDR2: KGHSH, LQKENI. The DNA of the CDR3 is TGTGCCAGCTCACCAAACACAGAAGAGACCCAGTACTTC. Translating gives CASSPNTEETQYF. The full variable domain, completed using reference TRBV18 and TRBJ2-5, is NAGVMQNPRHLVRRRGQEARLRCSPMKGHSHVYWYRQLPEEGLKFMVYLQKENIIDESGMPKERFSAEFPKEGPSILRIQQVVRGDSAAYFCASSPNTEETQYFGPGTRLLVL.